A selection of T cell receptor beta chains follows, all from one sample in a study of prognosis after radiotherapy for stage I lung cancer. TCRdb used MiXCR to reprocess the multiplex PCR reads, holding one entry per CDR3 protein. Of approximately 15,000 distinct CDR3 sequences listed, approximately 44% are singletons. The sequences come from PBMCs, collected before or after stereotactic body radiation therapy (not recorded which). The receptor set was obtained from a donor over 45 with non-small cell lung cancer. Each CDR3 is given with its conserved first and last residue. Each record gives: CDR3 length, D gene, V gene, clone size, J gene, CDR3 DNA, CDR3 protein. The D gene is left open where the match is weak. Some rows have no size entry. The others give once, few or many, or a class for an expanded clone.

CDR3 length: 15; D gene: TRBD2; V gene: TRBV5-4; clone size: few; J gene: TRBJ2-1; CDR3 DNA: TGTGCCAGCAGCATGCCTAGCGGGAGGAACAATGAGCAGTTCTTC; CDR3 protein: CASSMPSGRNNEQFF
CDR3 length: 16; D gene: NA; V gene: TRBV7-6; clone size: many; J gene: TRBJ2-1; CDR3 DNA: TGTGCCAGCAGCTTAGAGGGGGGCCCATCCTACAATGAGCAGTTCTTC; CDR3 protein: CASSLEGGPSYNEQFF
CDR3 length: 13; D gene: NA; V gene: TRBV28; clone size: large; J gene: TRBJ2-7; CDR3 DNA: TGTGCCAGCAGTTTCCGGGGTGCCTACGAGCAGTACTTC; CDR3 protein: CASSFRGAYEQYF
CDR3 length: 16; D gene: NA; V gene: TRBV19; clone size: NA; J gene: TRBJ1-2; CDR3 DNA: TGTGCCAGTAGTATCGGTACATGGTTTCCTAACTATGGCTACACCTTC; CDR3 protein: CASSIGTWFPNYGYTF
CDR3 length: 20; D gene: NA; V gene: TRBV18; clone size: NA; J gene: TRBJ2-5; CDR3 DNA: TGTGCCAGCTCACCAAAACCCTCCGGGACGGGCTCGTGGGGTAGGACGACCCAGTACTTC; CDR3 protein: CASSPKPSGTGSWGRTTQYF
CDR3 length: 14; D gene: TRBD1; V gene: TRBV2; clone size: many; J gene: TRBJ2-7; CDR3 DNA: TGTGCCAGCAGTGTCAGGGGGCAAACCTACGAGCAGTACTTC; CDR3 protein: CASSVRGQTYEQYF
CDR3 length: 15; D gene: TRBD2; V gene: TRBV5-4; clone size: many; J gene: TRBJ2-1; CDR3 DNA: TGTGCCAGCAGCCAGGGACTAGCGGATTACAATGAGCAGTTCTTC; CDR3 protein: CASSQGLADYNEQFF
CDR3 length: 13; D gene: NA; V gene: TRBV28; clone size: many; J gene: TRBJ2-7; CDR3 DNA: TGTGCCAGCAGTACGATGAGGTGGGACGAGCAGTACTTC; CDR3 protein: CASSTMRWDEQYF
CDR3 length: 14; D gene: TRBD2; V gene: TRBV28; clone size: NA; J gene: TRBJ2-7; CDR3 DNA: TGTGCCAGTAGACGGGGCGGGAGCTCCTACGAGCAGTACTTC; CDR3 protein: CASRRGGSSYEQYF
CDR3 length: 12; D gene: NA; V gene: TRBV9; clone size: many; J gene: TRBJ1-3; CDR3 DNA: TGTGCCAGCAGCGTAGGGGGGAACACCATATATTTT; CDR3 protein: CASSVGGNTIYF
CDR3 length: 14; D gene: NA; V gene: TRBV10-3; clone size: many; J gene: TRBJ1-3; CDR3 DNA: TGTGCCATCAGTGAGCACAGCTCTGGAAACACCATATATTTT; CDR3 protein: CAISEHSSGNTIYF
CDR3 length: 15; D gene: TRBD2; V gene: TRBV6-1; clone size: NA; J gene: TRBJ2-2; CDR3 DNA: TGTGCCAGCAGGCCTAGCGGGGGAAGTACCGGGGAGCTTTTTTTT; CDR3 protein: CASRPSGGSTGELFF
CDR3 length: 14; D gene: NA; V gene: TRBV15; clone size: many; J gene: TRBJ1-6; CDR3 DNA: TGTGCCACCAGCGGGAGTGTCAAGGATTCACCCCTCCACTTT; CDR3 protein: CATSGSVKDSPLHF
CDR3 length: 13; D gene: NA; V gene: TRBV7-6; clone size: NA; J gene: TRBJ2-1; CDR3 DNA: TGTGCCAGCAGCCCGGGCCCAAGGAATGAGCAGTTCTTC; CDR3 protein: CASSPGPRNEQFF
CDR3 length: 17; D gene: TRBD2; V gene: TRBV6-1; clone size: medium-sized; J gene: TRBJ2-7; CDR3 DNA: TGTGCCAGCAGGCAGACCGGACTAGCGGGAAGTCCCTACGAGCAGTACTTC; CDR3 protein: CASRQTGLAGSPYEQYF
CDR3 length: 16; D gene: NA; V gene: TRBV3-1; clone size: few; J gene: TRBJ1-2; CDR3 DNA: TGTGCCAGCAGCCAAGATGGTAGAACAACCCACTATGGCTACACCTTC; CDR3 protein: CASSQDGRTTHYGYTF
CDR3 length: 15; D gene: TRBD1; V gene: TRBV9; clone size: many; J gene: TRBJ2-5; CDR3 DNA: TGTGCCAGCAGCGGGGGACAGGGGGCAGGGGAGACCCAGTACTTC; CDR3 protein: CASSGGQGAGETQYF
CDR3 length: 14; D gene: TRBD1; V gene: TRBV7-2; clone size: NA; J gene: TRBJ1-5; CDR3 DNA: TGTGCCAGCAGCCCTCGACAGGGGGAACAGCCCCAGCATTTT; CDR3 protein: CASSPRQGEQPQHF
CDR3 length: 16; D gene: TRBD1; V gene: TRBV20-1; clone size: many; J gene: TRBJ1-5; CDR3 DNA: TGCAGTGCTTCAACTTCCGGGACAGGGGCCCGTCAGCCCCAGCATTTT; CDR3 protein: CSASTSGTGARQPQHF
CDR3 length: 12; D gene: TRBD1; V gene: TRBV28; clone size: NA; J gene: TRBJ1-1; CDR3 DNA: TGTGCCAGCAGTTGGACTACAGGGGCAACTTTCTTT; CDR3 protein: CASSWTTGATFF
CDR3 length: 14; D gene: NA; V gene: TRBV7-9; clone size: NA; J gene: TRBJ2-2; CDR3 DNA: TGTGCCAGCAGCTTATGGAGGAACACCGGGGAGCTGTTTTTT; CDR3 protein: CASSLWRNTGELFF
CDR3 length: 12; D gene: TRBD1; V gene: TRBV7-3; clone size: many; J gene: TRBJ2-3; CDR3 DNA: TGTGCCAGCAGCTGGGACAGGGGGCCGCAGTATTTT; CDR3 protein: CASSWDRGPQYF
CDR3 length: 14; D gene: TRBD1; V gene: TRBV20-1; clone size: NA; J gene: TRBJ2-4; CDR3 DNA: TGCAGTGCTACAACCGGGACAGGGCTGAACATTCAGTACTTC; CDR3 protein: CSATTGTGLNIQYF
CDR3 length: 14; D gene: TRBD2; V gene: TRBV6-4; clone size: medium-sized; J gene: TRBJ2-3; CDR3 DNA: TGTGCCAGCAGTTCGAGTACTAGCGCAGATACGCAGTATTTT; CDR3 protein: CASSSSTSADTQYF
CDR3 length: 15; D gene: NA; V gene: TRBV19; clone size: NA; J gene: TRBJ1-6; CDR3 DNA: TGTGCCAGTAGTATAGGGCAGACCTGGAATTCACCCCTCCACTTT; CDR3 protein: CASSIGQTWNSPLHF
CDR3 length: 16; D gene: TRBD1; V gene: TRBV7-9; clone size: many; J gene: TRBJ1-1; CDR3 DNA: TGTGCCAGCAGCTTGAGGGGGGACAGGGTAGGGACTGAAGCTTTCTTT; CDR3 protein: CASSLRGDRVGTEAFF
CDR3 length: 12; D gene: NA; V gene: TRBV12-3/TRBV12-4; clone size: once; J gene: TRBJ1-1; CDR3 DNA: TGTGCCAGCAGTTTTAGGGGATATGAAGCTTTCTTT; CDR3 protein: CASSFRGYEAFF
CDR3 length: 14; D gene: NA; V gene: TRBV6-1; clone size: NA; J gene: TRBJ2-2; CDR3 DNA: TGTGCCAGCAGTGACGTGGGCCGCACCAGGGAGCTGTTTTTT; CDR3 protein: CASSDVGRTRELFF
CDR3 length: 14; D gene: TRBD1; V gene: TRBV6-1; clone size: few; J gene: TRBJ1-2; CDR3 DNA: TGTGCCAGCAGGGGGGACAGGGGATTCGGTGGCTACACCTTC; CDR3 protein: CASRGDRGFGGYTF
CDR3 length: 15; D gene: NA; V gene: TRBV6-1; clone size: NA; J gene: TRBJ2-2; CDR3 DNA: TGTGCCAGCAGTGAATCAGGGGCCTTAGCCGGGGAGCTGTTTTTT; CDR3 protein: CASSESGALAGELFF
CDR3 length: 13; D gene: NA; V gene: TRBV30; clone size: many; J gene: TRBJ1-1; CDR3 DNA: TGTGCCTGGAGTGTCGGGGGGAACACTGAAGCTTTCTTT; CDR3 protein: CAWSVGGNTEAFF
CDR3 length: 17; D gene: TRBD2; V gene: TRBV2; clone size: medium-sized; J gene: TRBJ2-2; CDR3 DNA: TGTGCCAGCAGGGATGGGACTAGCGGGATCGAATCCGGGGAGCTGTTTTTT; CDR3 protein: CASRDGTSGIESGELFF
CDR3 length: 14; D gene: NA; V gene: TRBV7-2; clone size: NA; J gene: TRBJ1-2; CDR3 DNA: TGTGCCAGCAGCCCAGGGGATGTCGGCTATGGCTACACCTTC; CDR3 protein: CASSPGDVGYGYTF
CDR3 length: 12; D gene: NA; V gene: TRBV12-3/TRBV12-4; clone size: NA; J gene: TRBJ1-1; CDR3 DNA: TGTGCCAGCAGTTGGGGGGTCACTGAGGCTTTATTT; CDR3 protein: CASSWGVTEALF
CDR3 length: 15; D gene: TRBD2; V gene: TRBV2; clone size: many; J gene: TRBJ2-1; CDR3 DNA: TGTGCCAGCAAAGCGGGGGGGAGCGCCTACAATGAGCAGTTCTTC; CDR3 protein: CASKAGGSAYNEQFF
CDR3 length: 15; D gene: NA; V gene: TRBV6-1; clone size: medium-sized; J gene: TRBJ2-7; CDR3 DNA: TGTGCCAGCAGTAGCCGAATGGGGGGCAGAAACGAGCAGTACTTC; CDR3 protein: CASSSRMGGRNEQYF
CDR3 length: 14; D gene: NA; V gene: TRBV20-1; clone size: NA; J gene: TRBJ2-3; CDR3 DNA: TGCAGTGCTAGAATCGTAGACCAGGCAGATACGCAGTATTTT; CDR3 protein: CSARIVDQADTQYF
CDR3 length: 14; D gene: NA; V gene: TRBV14; clone size: many; J gene: TRBJ1-1; CDR3 DNA: TGTGCCAGCAGCCATATTTCCCTAAACACTGAAGCTTTCTTT; CDR3 protein: CASSHISLNTEAFF
CDR3 length: 14; D gene: NA; V gene: TRBV11-2; clone size: NA; J gene: TRBJ2-2; CDR3 DNA: TGTGCCAGCAGCTTAGATAGGGTCACCGGGGAGCTGTTTTTT; CDR3 protein: CASSLDRVTGELFF
CDR3 length: 11; D gene: NA; V gene: TRBV25-1; clone size: NA; J gene: TRBJ2-7; CDR3 DNA: TGTGCCAGCAGTGAATTAGACCGGCAGTACTTC; CDR3 protein: CASSELDRQYF
CDR3 length: 12; D gene: NA; V gene: TRBV9; clone size: many; J gene: TRBJ2-3; CDR3 DNA: TGTGCCAGCAGCGGAGTAGTACCTACGCAGTATTTT; CDR3 protein: CASSGVVPTQYF
CDR3 length: 13; D gene: NA; V gene: TRBV28; clone size: NA; J gene: TRBJ2-2; CDR3 DNA: TGTGCTAGCAGTCGAAGGGGTGGCTGTGAGCTGTTTTTT; CDR3 protein: CASSRRGGCELFF
CDR3 length: 14; D gene: NA; V gene: TRBV5-6; clone size: NA; J gene: TRBJ2-7; CDR3 DNA: TGTGCCAGCAGCTTTTATCGGAGGGCGAACGAGCAGTACTTC; CDR3 protein: CASSFYRRANEQYF
CDR3 length: 15; D gene: NA; V gene: TRBV19; clone size: NA; J gene: TRBJ2-3; CDR3 DNA: TGTGCCAGTAGTATCAGAGCCGGGAGTGCAGATACGCAGTATTTT; CDR3 protein: CASSIRAGSADTQYF
CDR3 length: 17; D gene: TRBD1; V gene: TRBV20-1; clone size: many; J gene: TRBJ1-3; CDR3 DNA: TGCAGTGCTAGAGATCTCACAGGGGGCGCGTTTGGAAACACCATATATTTT; CDR3 protein: CSARDLTGGAFGNTIYF
CDR3 length: 16; D gene: TRBD2; V gene: TRBV5-1; clone size: NA; J gene: TRBJ2-7; CDR3 DNA: TGCGCCAGCAGCCCCCGGACTAGCGGGAAAGACTACGAGCAGTACTTC; CDR3 protein: CASSPRTSGKDYEQYF
CDR3 length: 15; D gene: NA; V gene: TRBV4-1; clone size: NA; J gene: TRBJ2-2; CDR3 DNA: TGCGCCAGCAGCTCGTGGAGGGGGCAAGACGGGGAGCTGTTTTTT; CDR3 protein: CASSSWRGQDGELFF
CDR3 length: 13; D gene: NA; V gene: TRBV5-1; clone size: many; J gene: TRBJ1-1; CDR3 DNA: TGCGCCAGCAGCTCCCTTGTGAACACTGAAGCTTTCTTT; CDR3 protein: CASSSLVNTEAFF
CDR3 length: 14; D gene: NA; V gene: TRBV12-3/TRBV12-4; clone size: NA; J gene: TRBJ1-6; CDR3 DNA: TGTGCCAGCAGTTTGGGTGTAATTAATTCACCCCTCCACTTT; CDR3 protein: CASSLGVINSPLHF
CDR3 length: 13; D gene: NA; V gene: TRBV30; clone size: many; J gene: TRBJ1-3; CDR3 DNA: TGTGCCTTAGACTTAAGCTCTGGAAACACCATATATTTT; CDR3 protein: CALDLSSGNTIYF
CDR3 length: 17; D gene: TRBD1; V gene: TRBV27; clone size: NA; J gene: TRBJ2-1; CDR3 DNA: TGTGCCAGCAGTTGCCTACCCGGGACAGGGAACCACAATGAGCAGTTCTTC; CDR3 protein: CASSCLPGTGNHNEQFF
CDR3 length: 14; D gene: NA; V gene: TRBV7-6; clone size: many; J gene: TRBJ2-7; CDR3 DNA: TGTGCCAGCAGCCCCGAAGCTTCAGGCCTCGAGCAGTACTTC; CDR3 protein: CASSPEASGLEQYF
CDR3 length: 14; D gene: TRBD1; V gene: TRBV19; clone size: once; J gene: TRBJ1-1; CDR3 DNA: TGTGCCAGTAGTACAACAGGGGCAAACACTGAAGCTTTCTTT; CDR3 protein: CASSTTGANTEAFF
CDR3 length: 15; D gene: NA; V gene: TRBV28; clone size: medium-sized; J gene: TRBJ2-1; CDR3 DNA: TGTGCCAGCAGTGTAACAGGGCCATCCTACAATGAGCAGTTCTTC; CDR3 protein: CASSVTGPSYNEQFF
CDR3 length: 15; D gene: NA; V gene: TRBV7-3; clone size: few; J gene: TRBJ2-1; CDR3 DNA: TGTGCCAGCAGCTTTAGCCCGGGACAACGTTCTGAGCAGTTCTTC; CDR3 protein: CASSFSPGQRSEQFF
CDR3 length: 15; D gene: NA; V gene: TRBV2; clone size: many; J gene: TRBJ2-7; CDR3 DNA: TGTGCCAGCAGGCGGTCCAGCCTTAGCTCCTACGAGCAGTACTTC; CDR3 protein: CASRRSSLSSYEQYF